The sequence of this T cell receptor (beta chain) was determined in a study of T cells in Graves' hyperthyroidism and ophthalmopathy. This clonotype was observed at least ten times. Germline V gives CDR1 LNHDA, CDR2 SQIVND (reference sequence). The V gene lost 3 bases and the J gene lost 6 bases, with 14 bases spanning the gap. The length of the CDR3 is 14 residues. Using RNA transcripts as the source, TCR beta CDR3 regions were amplified. The primer set for the first-round RT-PCR of the TCR CDR3 was HTBI. TCRdb re-analysed the multiplex PCR reads in MiXCR, keeping a single row per CDR3 protein. Of roughly 580,000 distinct CDR3 sequences in the sample, approximately 15% were seen once.

Material for sequencing was blood. This clonotype was obtained from a woman in her twenties or thirties with Graves' hyperthyroidism that later progressed to Graves' ophthalmopathy. The rearrangement uses TRBV19 and TRBJ1-1; no definite D call. The CDR3 loop is CASSMVAGIAEAFF. The DNA for the CDR3 is TGTGCCAGTAGTATGGTTGCCGGAATAGCTGAAGCTTTCTTT.